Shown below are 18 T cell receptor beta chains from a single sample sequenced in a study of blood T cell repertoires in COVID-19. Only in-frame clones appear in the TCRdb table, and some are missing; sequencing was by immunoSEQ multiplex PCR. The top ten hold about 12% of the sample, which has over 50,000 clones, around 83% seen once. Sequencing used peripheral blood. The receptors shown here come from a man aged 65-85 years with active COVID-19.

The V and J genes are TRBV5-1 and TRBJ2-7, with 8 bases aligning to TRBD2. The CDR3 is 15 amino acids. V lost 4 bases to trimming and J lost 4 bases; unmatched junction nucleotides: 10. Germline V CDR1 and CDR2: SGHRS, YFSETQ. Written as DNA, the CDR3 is TGCGCCAGCAGCCTGGAGGGACTAGTTTGGTACGAGCAGTACTTC. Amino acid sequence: CASSLEGLVWYEQYF.

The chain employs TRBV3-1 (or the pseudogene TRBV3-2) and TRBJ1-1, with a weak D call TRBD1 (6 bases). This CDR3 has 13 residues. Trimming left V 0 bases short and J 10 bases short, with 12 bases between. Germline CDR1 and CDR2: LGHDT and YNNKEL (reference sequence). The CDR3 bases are TGTGCCAGCAGCCAAGACCAGGGGCTATTAGCTTTCTTT. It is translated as CASSQDQGLLAFF.

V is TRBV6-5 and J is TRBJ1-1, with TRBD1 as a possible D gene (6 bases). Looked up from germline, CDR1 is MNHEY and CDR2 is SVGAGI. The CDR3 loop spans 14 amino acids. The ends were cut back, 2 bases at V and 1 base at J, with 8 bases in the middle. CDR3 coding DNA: TGTGCCAGCAGTTACCGCAGGGGGAACACTGAAGCTTTCTTT. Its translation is CASSYRRGNTEAFF.

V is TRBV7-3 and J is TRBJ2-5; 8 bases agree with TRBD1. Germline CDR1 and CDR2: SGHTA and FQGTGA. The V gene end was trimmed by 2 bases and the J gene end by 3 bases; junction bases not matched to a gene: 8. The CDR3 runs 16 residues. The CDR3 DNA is TGTGCCAGCAGCTTAGGGGCAGGGGGCGAGGAAGAGACCCAGTACTTC. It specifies CASSLGAGGEEETQYF.

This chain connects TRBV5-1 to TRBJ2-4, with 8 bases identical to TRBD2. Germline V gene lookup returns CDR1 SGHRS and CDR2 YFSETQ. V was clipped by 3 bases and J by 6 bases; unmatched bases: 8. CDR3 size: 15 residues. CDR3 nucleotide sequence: TGCGCCAGCAGCTCCGGGGGGGCCCCCCCAAACATTCAGTACTTC. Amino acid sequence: CASSSGGAPPNIQYF. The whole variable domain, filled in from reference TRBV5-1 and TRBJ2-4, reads KAGVTQTPRYLIKTRGQQVTLSCSPISGHRSVSWYQQTPGQGLQFLFEYFSETQRNKGNFPGRFSGRQFSNSRSEMNVSTLELGDSALYLCASSSGGAPPNIQYFGAGTRLSVL.

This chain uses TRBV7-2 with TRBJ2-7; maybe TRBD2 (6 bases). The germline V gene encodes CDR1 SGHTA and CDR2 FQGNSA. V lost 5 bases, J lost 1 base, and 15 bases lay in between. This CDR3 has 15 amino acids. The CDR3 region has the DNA TGTGCCAGCAGCCCACGGAGGGTGCAGTCCTACGAGCAGTACTTC. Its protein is CASSPRRVQSYEQYF. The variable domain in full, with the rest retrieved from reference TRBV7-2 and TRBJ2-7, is GAGVSQSPSNKVTEKGKDVELRCDPISGHTALYWYRQSLGQGLEFLIYFQGNSAPDKSGLPSDRFSAERTGGSVSTLTIQRTQQEDSAVYLCASSPRRVQSYEQYFGPGTRLTVT.

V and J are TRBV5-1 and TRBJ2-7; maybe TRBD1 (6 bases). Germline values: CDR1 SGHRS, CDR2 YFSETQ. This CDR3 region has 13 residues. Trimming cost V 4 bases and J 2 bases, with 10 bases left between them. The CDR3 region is CASSARQAYEQYF. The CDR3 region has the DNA TGCGCCAGCAGCGCTAGACAGGCCTACGAGCAGTACTTC.

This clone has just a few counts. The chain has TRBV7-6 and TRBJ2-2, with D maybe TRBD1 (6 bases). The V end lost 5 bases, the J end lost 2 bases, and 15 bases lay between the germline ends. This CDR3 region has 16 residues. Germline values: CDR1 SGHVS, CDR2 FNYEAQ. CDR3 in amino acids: CASSRLGGPNTGELFF. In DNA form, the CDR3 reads TGTGCCAGCAGCCGGCTAGGGGGACCTAACACCGGGGAGCTGTTTTTT.

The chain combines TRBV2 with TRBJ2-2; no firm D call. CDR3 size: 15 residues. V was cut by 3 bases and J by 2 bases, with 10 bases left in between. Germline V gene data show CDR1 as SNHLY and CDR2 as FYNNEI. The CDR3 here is CASSDKRLNTGELFF. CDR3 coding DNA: TGTGCCAGCAGTGATAAGAGACTTAACACCGGGGAGCTGTTTTTT.

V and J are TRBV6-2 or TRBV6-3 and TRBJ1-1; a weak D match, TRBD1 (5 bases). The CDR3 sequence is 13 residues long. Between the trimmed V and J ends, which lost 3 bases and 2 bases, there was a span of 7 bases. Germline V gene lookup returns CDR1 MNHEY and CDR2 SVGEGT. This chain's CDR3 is CASSYRGNTEAFF. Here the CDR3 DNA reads TGTGCCAGCAGTTATAGGGGAAACACTGAAGCTTTCTTT.

This chain's CDR3 is CASSPLAGGEQFF. DNA of the CDR3: TGTGCCAGCTCGCCCTTAGCTGGAGGTGAGCAGTTCTTC. The chain links TRBV18 to TRBJ2-1; a possible D gene is TRBD2 (5 bases). Germline-derived CDR1 and CDR2 are KGHSH and LQKENI. The CDR3 has 13 amino acids. Trimming cost V 6 bases and J 9 bases, with 15 bases left between them.

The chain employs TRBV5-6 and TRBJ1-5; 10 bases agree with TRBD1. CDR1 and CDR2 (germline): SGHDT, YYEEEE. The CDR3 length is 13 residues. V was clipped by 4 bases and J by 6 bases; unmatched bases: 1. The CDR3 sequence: CASSRTGGQPQHF. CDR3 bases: TGTGCCAGCAGCCGGACAGGGGGTCAGCCCCAGCATTTT.

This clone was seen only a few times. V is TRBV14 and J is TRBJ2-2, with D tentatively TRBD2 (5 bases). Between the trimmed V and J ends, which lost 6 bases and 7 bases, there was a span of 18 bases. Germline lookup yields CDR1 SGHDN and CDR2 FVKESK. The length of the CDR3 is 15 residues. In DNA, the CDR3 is TGTGCCAGCAGACCTGCAGGTCTGGGGAGCGGGGAGCTGTTTTTT. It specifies CASRPAGLGSGELFF.

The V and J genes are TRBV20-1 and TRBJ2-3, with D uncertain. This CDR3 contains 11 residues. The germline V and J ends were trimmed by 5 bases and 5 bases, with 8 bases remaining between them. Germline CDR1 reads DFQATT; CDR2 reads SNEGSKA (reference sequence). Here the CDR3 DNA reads TGCAGTGCTGTAAACAGAGATACGCAGTATTTT. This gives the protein CSAVNRDTQYF.

The CDR3 region has the DNA TGTGCCAGCAGCTTGGCGGGCCGGGAGTCCTATGGCTACACCTTC. As protein: CASSLAGRESYGYTF. The rearrangement uses TRBV5-4 and TRBJ1-2; D remains unclear. V lost 0 bases to trimming and J lost 4 bases, with 13 bases between them. The CDR3 is 15 residues long. Per germline, CDR1 SGHNT and CDR2 YYREEE (reference sequence).

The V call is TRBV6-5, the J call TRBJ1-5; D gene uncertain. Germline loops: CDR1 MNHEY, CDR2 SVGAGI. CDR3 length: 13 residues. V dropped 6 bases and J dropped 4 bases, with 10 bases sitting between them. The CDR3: CASRSGFNQPQHF. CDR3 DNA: TGTGCCAGCAGGTCAGGTTTTAATCAGCCCCAGCATTTT.

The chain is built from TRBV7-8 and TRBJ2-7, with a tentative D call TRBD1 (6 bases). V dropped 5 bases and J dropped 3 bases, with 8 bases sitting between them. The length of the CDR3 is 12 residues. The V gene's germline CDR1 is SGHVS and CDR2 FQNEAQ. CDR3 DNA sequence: TGTGCCAGCAGCAGGGACAACTACGAGCAGTACTTC. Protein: CASSRDNYEQYF. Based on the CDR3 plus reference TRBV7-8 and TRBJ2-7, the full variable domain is GAGVSQSPRYKVAKRGQDVALRCDPISGHVSLFWYQQALGQGPEFLTYFQNEAQLDKSGLPSDRFFAERPEGSVSTLKIQRTQQEDSAVYLCASSRDNYEQYFGPGTRLTVT.

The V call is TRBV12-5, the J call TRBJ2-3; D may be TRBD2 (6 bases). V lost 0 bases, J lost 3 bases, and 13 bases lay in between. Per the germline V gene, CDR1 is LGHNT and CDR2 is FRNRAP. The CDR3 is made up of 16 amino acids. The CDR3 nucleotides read TGTGCTAGTGGTTTGGTAAAGCGGGCCGGTACAGATACGCAGTATTTT. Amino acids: CASGLVKRAGTDTQYF.